This TCR beta chain was retrieved from a study of T cell repertoires in cytomegalovirus infection. The overall study: CMV infection and matching HLA type were both indicated by public TCR beta signatures.

This clonotype was counted between two and nine times. No antigen is known for it. V was cut by 6 bases and J by 3 bases, with 13 bases left in between. Germline V gene sequence: CDR1 SGHRS, CDR2 YFSETQ. The CDR3 runs 14 residues. Overall study findings and caveats: Across the ex vivo response, the dominant clonotypes were HLA-C-restricted CMV-specific TCR beta clonotypes.

One entry per CDR3 protein results from TCRdb running MiXCR on the reads. The sample carries around 500,000 distinct CDR3 sequences, about 42% recorded once. The chain has TRBV5-1 and TRBJ1-3; no firm D call. This clonotype was obtained from a human donor in good health (CMV status not recorded). Some clones in this sample may be carry-over from other donors' samples. Sequenced material: cultured PBMCs, taken from culture after CMV antigen stimulation. CDR3 in DNA: TGCGCCAGCACGGAGAGGGCGGGTGGAAACACCATATATTTT. Protein sequence: CASTERAGGNTIYF.